The present entry profiles one T cell receptor (beta chain) with its context. The antigen remains unidentified. This entry is derived from a study of identical twins' blood T cells. The wider study: Some 12 libraries, six alpha and six beta, gave 50 million to 55 million reads. Study outcomes and limitations: V gene usage reportedly matched far better within twin pairs than unrelated donors. Shared CDR3 clonotype counts between two donors mainly tracked the product of their cloneset sizes, twins included.

CDR3 length: 14 amino acids. CDR1 and CDR2 from the germline V gene are SQVTM and ANQGSEA. J was trimmed by 1 base and V by 6 bases; bases with no gene match: 3. TCR cDNA libraries came from RNA via a modified published protocol. TCRdb redid the calling of the 5' RACE reads with MiXCR, one entry per CDR3 protein. The sample lists 350,000 to 400,000 distinct CDR3 sequences; more than 25% were seen once. The TCR comes from a woman between 18 and 50 years old in good health. Material: PBMCs. The chain recombines TRBV29-1 with TRBJ1-3, with 10 bases that match TRBD1. The CDR3 DNA is TGCAGCGTGTGGACAGGGGGATCTGGAAACACCATATATTTT. Encoded protein: CSVWTGGSGNTIYF.